At least ten counts were recorded for the clone carrying this TCR beta chain. Its target is not known. TCR alpha and beta CDR3 regions were amplified from RNA using iRepertoire nested multiplex PCR. Input was about 95-400 ng of tissue mRNA or PBMC total RNA. TCRdb reprocessed the multiplex PCR reads with MiXCR, giving one entry per CDR3 protein. Counted here are approximately 89,000 distinct CDR3 sequences, about 25% occurring once; the ten biggest clones make up more than 6.5%. The sample is drawn from a study of glioma-infiltrating T cells. General study results and limits: Tissue-blood divergence was below expectation in non-neoplastic patients, above in gliomas. CDR3 overlap between tissue and blood was very small.

This CDR3 is 14 amino acids long. With 7 bases clipped from V and 7 bases from J, the junction kept 2 bases outside the gene matches. The germline V gene has CDR1 MNHNS and CDR2 SASEGT. The chain couples TRBV6-1 to TRBJ1-6, with 12 bases fitting TRBD1. Material: glioma tissue, nonneoplastic brain tissue, or PBMCs (not recorded which). The origin of this receptor is a human donor with low-grade glioma or glioblastoma, undergoing nonglioma brain surgery, or in good health (not recorded which). The CDR3 loop reads CASTGTGGNSPLHF. The DNA for the CDR3 is TGTGCCAGCACCGGGACAGGGGGCAATTCACCCCTCCACTTT.